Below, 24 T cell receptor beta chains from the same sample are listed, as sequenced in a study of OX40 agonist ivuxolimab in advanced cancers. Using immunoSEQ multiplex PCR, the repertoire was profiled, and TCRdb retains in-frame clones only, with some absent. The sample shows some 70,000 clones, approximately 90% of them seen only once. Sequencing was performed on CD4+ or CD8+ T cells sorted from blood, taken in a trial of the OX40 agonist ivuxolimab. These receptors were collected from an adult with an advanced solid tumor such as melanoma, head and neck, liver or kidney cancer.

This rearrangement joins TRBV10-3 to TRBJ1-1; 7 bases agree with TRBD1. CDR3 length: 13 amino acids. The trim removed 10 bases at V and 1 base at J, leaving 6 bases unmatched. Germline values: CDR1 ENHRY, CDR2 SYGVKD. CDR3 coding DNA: TGTGCCACGATGACAGGGACGAACACTGAAGCTTTCTTT. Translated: CATMTGTNTEAFF.

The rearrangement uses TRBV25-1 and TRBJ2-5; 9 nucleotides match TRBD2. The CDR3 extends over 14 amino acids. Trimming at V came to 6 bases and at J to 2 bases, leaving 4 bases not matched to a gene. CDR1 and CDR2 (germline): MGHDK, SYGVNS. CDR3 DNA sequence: TGTGCCAGCAGGAAAAGCGGGGGGCAAGAGACCCAGTACTTC. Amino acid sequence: CASRKSGGQETQYF. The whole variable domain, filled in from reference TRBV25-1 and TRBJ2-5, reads EADIYQTPRYLVIGTGKKITLECSQTMGHDKMYWYQQDPGMELHLIHYSYGVNSTEKGDLSSESTVSRIRTEHFPLTLESARPSHTSQYLCASRKSGGQETQYFGPGTRLLVL.

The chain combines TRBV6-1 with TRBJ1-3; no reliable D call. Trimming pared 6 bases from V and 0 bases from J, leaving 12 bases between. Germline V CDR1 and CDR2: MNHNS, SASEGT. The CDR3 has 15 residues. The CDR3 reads CASRDFEGSGNTIYF. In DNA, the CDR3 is TGTGCCAGCAGGGATTTTGAGGGCTCTGGAAACACCATATATTTT.

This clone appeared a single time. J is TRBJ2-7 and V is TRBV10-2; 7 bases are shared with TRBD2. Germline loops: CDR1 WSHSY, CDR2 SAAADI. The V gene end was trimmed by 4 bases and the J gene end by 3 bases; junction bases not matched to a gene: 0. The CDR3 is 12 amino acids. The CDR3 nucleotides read TGCGCCAGCAGTGGGGAGGGCTACGAGCAGTACTTC. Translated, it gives CASSGEGYEQYF.

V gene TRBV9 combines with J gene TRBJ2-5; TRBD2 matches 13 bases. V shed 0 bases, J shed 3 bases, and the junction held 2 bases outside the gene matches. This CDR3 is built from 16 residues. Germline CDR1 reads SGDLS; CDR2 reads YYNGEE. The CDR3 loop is CASSVGLAGGEETQYF. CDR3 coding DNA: TGTGCCAGCAGCGTAGGACTAGCGGGGGGCGAAGAGACCCAGTACTTC.

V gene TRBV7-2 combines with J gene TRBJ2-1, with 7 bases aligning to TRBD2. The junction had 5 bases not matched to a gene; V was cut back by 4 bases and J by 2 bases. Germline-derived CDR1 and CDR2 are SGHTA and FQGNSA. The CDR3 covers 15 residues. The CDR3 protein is CASSSGLVAYNEQFF. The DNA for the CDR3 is TGTGCCAGCAGCTCTGGACTAGTCGCCTACAATGAGCAGTTCTTC.

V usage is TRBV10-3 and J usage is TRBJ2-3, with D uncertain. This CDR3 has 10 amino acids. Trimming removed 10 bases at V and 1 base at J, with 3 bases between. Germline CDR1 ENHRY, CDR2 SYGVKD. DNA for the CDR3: TGTGCCAGGGGCACAGATACGCAGTATTTT. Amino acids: CARGTDTQYF.

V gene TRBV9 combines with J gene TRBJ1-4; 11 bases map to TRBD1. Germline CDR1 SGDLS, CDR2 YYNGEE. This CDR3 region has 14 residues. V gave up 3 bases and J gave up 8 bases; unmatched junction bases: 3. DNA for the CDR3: TGTGCCAGCAGCGAGGGACAGGGGGTGGAAAAACTGTTTTTT. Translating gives CASSEGQGVEKLFF.

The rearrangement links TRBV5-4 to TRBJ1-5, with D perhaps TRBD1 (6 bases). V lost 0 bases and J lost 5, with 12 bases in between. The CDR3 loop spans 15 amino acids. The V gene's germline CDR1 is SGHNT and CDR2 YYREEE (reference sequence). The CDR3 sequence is CASSLGRGLDQPQHF. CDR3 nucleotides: TGTGCCAGCAGCTTGGGCAGGGGCCTGGATCAGCCCCAGCATTTT.

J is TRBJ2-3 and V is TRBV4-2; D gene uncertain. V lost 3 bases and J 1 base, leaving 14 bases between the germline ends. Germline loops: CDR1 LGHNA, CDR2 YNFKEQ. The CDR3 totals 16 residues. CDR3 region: CASSQGYPRGTDTQYF. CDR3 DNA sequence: TGTGCCAGCAGCCAGGGTTACCCGCGTGGCACAGATACGCAGTATTTT.

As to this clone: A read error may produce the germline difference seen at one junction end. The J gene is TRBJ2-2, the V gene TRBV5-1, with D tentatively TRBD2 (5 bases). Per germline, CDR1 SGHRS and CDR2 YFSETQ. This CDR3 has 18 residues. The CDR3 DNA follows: TGCGCCAGCAGCCCTGCCCCCCTCCCCGAGGCCCGACACCGGGGAGCTGTTTTT. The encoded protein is CASSPAPLPEARHRGAVF.

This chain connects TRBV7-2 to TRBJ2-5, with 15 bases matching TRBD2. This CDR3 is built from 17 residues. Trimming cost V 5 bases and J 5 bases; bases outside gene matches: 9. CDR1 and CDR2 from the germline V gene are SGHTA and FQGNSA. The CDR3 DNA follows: TGTGCCAGCAGCACCGGGACTAGCGGGGGGCGCGGGGAGACCCAGTACTTC. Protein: CASSTGTSGGRGETQYF.

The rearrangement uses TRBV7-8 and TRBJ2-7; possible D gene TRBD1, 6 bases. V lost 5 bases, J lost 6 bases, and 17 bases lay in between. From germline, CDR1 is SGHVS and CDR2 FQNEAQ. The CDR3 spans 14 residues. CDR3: CASSTGTGRGEQYF. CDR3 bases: TGTGCCAGCAGCACTGGGACCGGCAGGGGCGAGCAGTACTTC. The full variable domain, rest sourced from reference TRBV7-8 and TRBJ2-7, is GAGVSQSPRYKVAKRGQDVALRCDPISGHVSLFWYQQALGQGPEFLTYFQNEAQLDKSGLPSDRFFAERPEGSVSTLKIQRTQQEDSAVYLCASSTGTGRGEQYFGPGTRLTVT.

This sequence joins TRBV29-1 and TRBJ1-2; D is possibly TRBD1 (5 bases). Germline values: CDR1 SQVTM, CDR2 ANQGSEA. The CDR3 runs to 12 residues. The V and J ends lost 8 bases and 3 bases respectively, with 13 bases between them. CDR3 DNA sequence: TGCAGCACTTCCCAGGGTGACTATGGCTACACCTTC. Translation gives CSTSQGDYGYTF.

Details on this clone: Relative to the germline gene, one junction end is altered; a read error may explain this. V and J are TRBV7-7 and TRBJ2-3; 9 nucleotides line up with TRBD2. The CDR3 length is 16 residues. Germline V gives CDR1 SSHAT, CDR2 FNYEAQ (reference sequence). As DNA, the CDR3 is TGTGCTAGCAGCTTAGGTCTGGCGGGGGGGTCAGATACGCAGTATTTT. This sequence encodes CASSLGLAGGSDTQYF. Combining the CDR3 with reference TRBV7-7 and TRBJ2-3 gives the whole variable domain GAGVSQSPRYKVTKRGQDVTLRCDPISSHATLYWYQQALGQGPEFLTYFNYEAQPDKSGLPSDRFSAERPEGSISTLTIQRTEQRDSAMYRCASSLGLAGGSDTQYFGPGTRLTVL.

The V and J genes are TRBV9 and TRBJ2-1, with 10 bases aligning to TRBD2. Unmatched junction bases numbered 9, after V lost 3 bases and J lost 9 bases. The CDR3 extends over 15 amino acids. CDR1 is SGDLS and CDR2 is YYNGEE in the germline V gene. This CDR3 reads CASSASLAGVGEQFF. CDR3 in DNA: TGTGCCAGCAGCGCCTCTCTAGCGGGAGTAGGTGAGCAGTTCTTC.

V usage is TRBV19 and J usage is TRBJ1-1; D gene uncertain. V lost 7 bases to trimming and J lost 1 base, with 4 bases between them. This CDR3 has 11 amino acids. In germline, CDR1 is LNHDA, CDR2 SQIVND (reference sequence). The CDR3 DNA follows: TGTGCCAGTAAGGGGAACACTGAAGCTTTCTTT. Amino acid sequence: CASKGNTEAFF. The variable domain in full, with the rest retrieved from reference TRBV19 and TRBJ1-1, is DGGITQSPKYLFRKEGQNVTLSCEQNLNHDAMYWYRQDPGQGLRLIYYSQIVNDFQKGDIAEGYSVSREKKESFPLTVTSAQKNPTAFYLCASKGNTEAFFGQGTRLTVV.

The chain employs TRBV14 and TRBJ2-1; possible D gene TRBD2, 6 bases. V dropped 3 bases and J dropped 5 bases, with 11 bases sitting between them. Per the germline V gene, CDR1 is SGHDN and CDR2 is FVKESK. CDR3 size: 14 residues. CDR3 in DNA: TGTGCCAGCAGCCACCATAGCGGACACAATGAGCAGTTCTTC. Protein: CASSHHSGHNEQFF.

The CDR3 coding sequence is TGTGCCAGCAGCGTAGCCTCATACAGGGGTGAGACCCAGTACTTC. This sequence encodes CASSVASYRGETQYF. This sequence joins TRBV9 and TRBJ2-5, with 7 bases lining up with TRBD1. V was pared by 0 bases and J by 5 bases, with 7 bases of the junction left unmatched. Germline V gene data show CDR1 as SGDLS and CDR2 as YYNGEE. The CDR3 covers 15 residues.

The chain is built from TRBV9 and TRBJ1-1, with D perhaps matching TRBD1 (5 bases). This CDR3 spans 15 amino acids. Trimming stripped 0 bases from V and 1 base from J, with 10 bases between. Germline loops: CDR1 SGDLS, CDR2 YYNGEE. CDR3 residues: CASSVVGGGNTEAFF. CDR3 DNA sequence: TGTGCCAGCAGCGTAGTTGGGGGAGGGAACACTGAAGCTTTCTTT.

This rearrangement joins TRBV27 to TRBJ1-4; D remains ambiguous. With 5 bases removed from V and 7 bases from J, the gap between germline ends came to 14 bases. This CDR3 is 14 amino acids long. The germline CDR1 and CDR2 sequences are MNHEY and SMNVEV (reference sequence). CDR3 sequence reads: CASSDLFKGEKLFF. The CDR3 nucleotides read TGTGCCAGCAGTGATCTCTTTAAAGGTGAAAAACTGTTTTTT. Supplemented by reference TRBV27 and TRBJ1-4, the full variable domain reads EAQVTQNPRYLITVTGKKLTVTCSQNMNHEYMSWYRQDPGLGLRQIYYSMNVEVTDKGDVPEGYKVSRKEKRNFPLILESPSPNQTSLYFCASSDLFKGEKLFFGSGTQLSVL.

The CDR3 sequence is CGGTSGGPSSYEQYF. CDR3 DNA sequence: TGTGGAGGGACTAGCGGGGGGCCGAGCTCCTACGAGCAGTACTTC. V usage is TRBV30 and J usage is TRBJ2-7; 15 bases line up with TRBD2. Germline CDR1 and CDR2: GTSNPN and SVGIG (reference sequence). The CDR3 contains 15 residues. The full variable domain, with the rest looked up from reference TRBV30 and TRBJ2-7, is SQTIHQWPATLVQPVGSPLSLECTVEGTSNPNLYWYRQAAGRGLQLLFYSVGIGQISSEVPQNLSASRPQDRQFILSSKKLLLSDSGFYLCGGTSGGPSSYEQYFGPGTRLTVT.

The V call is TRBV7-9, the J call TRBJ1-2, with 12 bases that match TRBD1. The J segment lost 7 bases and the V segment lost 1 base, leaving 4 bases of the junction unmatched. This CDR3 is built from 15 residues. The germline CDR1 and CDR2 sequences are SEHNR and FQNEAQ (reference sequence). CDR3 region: CASSLGGQGAGGYTF. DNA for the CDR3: TGTGCCAGCAGCTTAGGGGGACAGGGGGCAGGTGGCTACACCTTC. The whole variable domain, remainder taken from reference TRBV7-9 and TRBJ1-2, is DTGVSQNPRHKITKRGQNVTFRCDPISEHNRLYWYRQTLGQGPEFLTYFQNEAQLEKSRLLSDRFSAERPKGSFSTLEIQRTEQGDSAMYLCASSLGGQGAGGYTFGSGTRLTVV.

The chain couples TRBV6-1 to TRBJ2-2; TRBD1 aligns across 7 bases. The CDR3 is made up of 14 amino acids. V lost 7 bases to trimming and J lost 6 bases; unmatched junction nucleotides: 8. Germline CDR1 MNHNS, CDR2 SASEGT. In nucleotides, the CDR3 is TGTGCCAGCATTAGGGGGCTGAGTTCCGGGGAGCTGTTTTTT. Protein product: CASIRGLSSGELFF.